Below, 6 T cell receptor beta chains from the same sample are listed, as sequenced in a study of blood T cells in healthy people across ages (dated by TCRdb to the mid-2010s). The library was obtained by 5' RACE. The sequencer was an Illumina HiSeq 2500. A second PCR of about 6 to 11 cycles was performed with a sample-barcoded 5' primer and a J-beta primer mix. The public reads were quality trimmed at Q25 with fastp and then assembled into clones with MiXCR by TCRdb, keeping productive beta chains. When rows share a CDR3 protein, they turn into one entry using the most common DNA and genes. In this sample the table shows around 1,600,000 distinct CDR3 sequences, approximately 42% of which occur a single time. Jointly, the top ten make up 4% of the sample. The specimen sequenced was blood. These receptors were collected from a woman between 18 and 30 years old in good health.

This chain uses TRBV6-5 with TRBJ2-1; 8 positions agree with TRBD2. The germline CDR1 and CDR2 sequences are MNHEY and SVGAGI. Germline trimming cut 8 bases from V and 3 bases from J; bases unmatched to any gene: 3. There are 13 residues in the CDR3. CDR3 sequence (DNA): TGTGCCAGCGGGGGACTAGACTACAATGAGCAGTTCTTC. Translating gives CASGGLDYNEQFF.

The genes are TRBV6-6 and TRBJ2-1; D gene unclear. V dropped 2 bases and J dropped 10 bases, with 12 bases sitting between them. Germline loops: CDR1 MNHNY, CDR2 SVGAGI (reference sequence). CDR3 length: 13 amino acids. CDR3 loop: CASSYGPLYEQFF. For the CDR3, the DNA is TGTGCCAGCAGTTACGGGCCCCTTTACGAGCAGTTCTTC.

The chain recombines TRBV25-1 with TRBJ2-3, with 8 bases aligning to TRBD1. V shed 0 bases and J 1 base; nucleotides not matched to a gene: 3. Germline assignment: CDR1 MGHDK and CDR2 SYGVNS. The CDR3 spans 16 residues. The CDR3 sequence is CASSEYRGLGTDTQYF. The CDR3 DNA sequence: TGTGCCAGCAGTGAATACAGGGGGCTTGGCACAGATACGCAGTATTTT.

Only one count was recorded for this clonotype. The rearrangement uses TRBV28 and TRBJ2-4; D might be TRBD1 (6 bases). The length of the CDR3 is 15 residues. Between the trimmed V and J ends, which lost 6 bases and 4 bases, there was a span of 16 bases. CDR1 is MDHEN and CDR2 is SYDVKM in the germline V gene. In DNA, the CDR3 is TGTGCCAGCAGCCAACAGGGCTTTGCGAAAAACATTCAGTACTTC. Its protein product is CASSQQGFAKNIQYF. Using reference TRBV28 and TRBJ2-4 for the parts outside the CDR3, the full variable domain is DVKVTQSSRYLVKRTGEKVFLECVQDMDHENMFWYRQDPGLGLRLIYFSYDVKMKEKGDIPEGYSVSREKKERFSLILESASTNQTSMYLCASSQQGFAKNIQYFGAGTRLSVL.

The rearrangement links TRBV5-4 to TRBJ2-3, with D tentatively TRBD2 (6 bases). This CDR3 is 12 amino acids long. V was shortened by 7 bases and J by 2 bases, with 8 bases between the two germline ends. The germline gives CDR1 SGHNT, CDR2 YYREEE (reference sequence). CDR3 sequence reads: CASASATDTQYF. The DNA for the CDR3 is TGTGCCAGCGCTAGCGCCACAGATACGCAGTATTTT.

A few counts support this clonotype. V usage is TRBV5-1 and J usage is TRBJ2-7; no definite D call. V was pared by 0 bases and J by 0 bases, with 7 bases between. The germline CDR1 and CDR2 sequences are SGHRS and YFSETQ. This CDR3 region has 14 residues. The CDR3 loop reads CASSLGRISYEQYF. DNA for the CDR3: TGCGCCAGCAGCTTGGGCCGCATCTCCTACGAGCAGTACTTC.